Listed below are T cell receptor beta chains from one sample, sequenced in a study of blood T cell repertoires in COVID-19. TCRdb keeps only in-frame clones here, not all; method: immunoSEQ multiplex PCR. The table includes 150,000 or so clones, around 82% detected once. Input material: peripheral blood. Every receptor here comes from a man aged 55 to 70 with COVID-19, enrolled during active disease. Both conserved end residues are part of each CDR3. The order of the fields is CDR3 DNA, CDR3 protein, J gene, D gene, clone size, CDR3 length, V gene. D genes are given only for firm matches. Clone size, where shown, is once, few, many, or a class for clones that have expanded.

TGTGCCAGCAGCCAAGATGGTAGGCGAGACAAAATTCCTAACTATGGCTACACCTTC | CASSQDGRRDKIPNYGYTF | TRBJ1-2 | NA | NA | 19 | TRBV3-1/TRBV3-2
TGCGCCAGCAGCACCAGGGGGAATACTGAAGCTTTCTTT | CASSTRGNTEAFF | TRBJ1-1 | TRBD1 | NA | 13 | TRBV5-1
TGTGCCAGCAGCTTGGATCGGCAGGACACTGAAGCTTTCTTT | CASSLDRQDTEAFF | TRBJ1-1 | NA | NA | 14 | TRBV5-5
TGTGCCAGCAGGGGATCGACTAGCGGCGCCTACGAGCAGTACTTC | CASRGSTSGAYEQYF | TRBJ2-7 | TRBD2 | NA | 15 | TRBV28
TGTGCCAGCAGCCCCCAACAGGGTTCCCAGTACTTC | CASSPQQGSQYF | TRBJ2-5 | NA | NA | 12 | TRBV7-9
TGTGCCAAAATACACCCTGGGGCTCATGGCTACACCTTC | CAKIHPGAHGYTF | TRBJ1-2 | NA | NA | 13 | TRBV7-6
TGCGCCAGCAGCGGGGCGGGGGGCACTGAAGCTTTCTTT | CASSGAGGTEAFF | TRBJ1-1 | NA | few | 13 | TRBV5-1
TGTGCCAGCAGTGAAGCGAGGGCTAGCCGGGTGGAGACCCAGTACTTC | CASSEARASRVETQYF | TRBJ2-5 | NA | NA | 16 | TRBV6-1
TGTGCCAGCAGTCGCCCGGGGGCTGGAAACACCATATATTTT | CASSRPGAGNTIYF | TRBJ1-3 | NA | NA | 14 | TRBV27
TGTGCCAGCAGCTTAAACAGGAAGAATTCACCCCTCCACTTT | CASSLNRKNSPLHF | TRBJ1-6 | NA | NA | 14 | TRBV7-2
TGTGCCAGCAGCCGGACAGGAACAGGGGGAGCTCAGCCCCAGCATTTT | CASSRTGTGGAQPQHF | TRBJ1-5 | TRBD1 | few | 16 | TRBV7-9
TGTGCCAGCTCACTATCCGGGACAGGGGTGGGCAAAAACATTCAGTACTTC | CASSLSGTGVGKNIQYF | TRBJ2-4 | TRBD1 | NA | 17 | TRBV18
TGTGCCAGCAGCCAAGCGTTAGCGGGAGGGAATTCGTATGAGCAGTTCTTC | CASSQALAGGNSYEQFF | TRBJ2-1 | TRBD2 | NA | 17 | TRBV4-2
TGCGCCAGCAGCCAAGATCTTACCGGACTGTCATCCTACGAGCAGTACTTC | CASSQDLTGLSSYEQYF | TRBJ2-7 | NA | NA | 17 | TRBV4-3
TGTGCCAGCAGAACCCCACCGGGACAGAAAAATGGCTACACCTTC | CASRTPPGQKNGYTF | TRBJ1-2 | TRBD1 | NA | 15 | TRBV28
TGTGCTAGTGGTTTGGACAGGGGGCAGCTCTATGGCTACACCTTC | CASGLDRGQLYGYTF | TRBJ1-2 | TRBD1 | once | 15 | TRBV12-5
TGTGCCAGTAGGGCCCCCCCGGGAAACATTCAGTACTTC | CASRAPPGNIQYF | TRBJ2-4 | NA | NA | 13 | TRBV19
TGTGCCAGCAGCTTGGTTCACTCTGGAAACACCATATATTTT | CASSLVHSGNTIYF | TRBJ1-3 | NA | NA | 14 | TRBV5-5
TGCGCCAGCAGCCAAGATCTCTCACTAGCGGGAGTTAATAATGAGCAGTTCTTC | CASSQDLSLAGVNNEQFF | TRBJ2-1 | TRBD2 | few | 18 | TRBV4-1
TGTGCCAGCAGCGTGGGACAGGCGTCCTACGAGCAGTACTTC | CASSVGQASYEQYF | TRBJ2-7 | TRBD1 | NA | 14 | TRBV7-9
TGTGCCAGTAGTCAGGGAATCGGTCTCCAAGAGACCCAGTACTTC | CASSQGIGLQETQYF | TRBJ2-5 | NA | NA | 15 | TRBV19
TGTGCCAGCAGCTCCAGAGGAGAGACCCAGTACTTC | CASSSRGETQYF | TRBJ2-5 | NA | NA | 12 | TRBV9
TGTGCCAGCAGTGAACAGGGTCCGCTCAGCAATCAGCCCCAGCATTTT | CASSEQGPLSNQPQHF | TRBJ1-5 | NA | NA | 16 | TRBV2
TGTGCCAGCAGCCCCGGTACTAGCGGGAGCGAGCAGTACTTC | CASSPGTSGSEQYF | TRBJ2-7 | TRBD2 | NA | 14 | TRBV7-8
TGTGCCAGCAGTCGAGCGGACAGCTACGAGCAGTACTTC | CASSRADSYEQYF | TRBJ2-7 | NA | NA | 13 | TRBV6-5
TGTGCCAGCAGCGCACTAGAGCTCCAAGAGACCCAGTACTTC | CASSALELQETQYF | TRBJ2-5 | NA | NA | 14 | TRBV7-9
TGTGCCAGCAGCTTGGCGGGTCCGACCACTGAAGCTTTCTTT | CASSLAGPTTEAFF | TRBJ1-1 | NA | NA | 14 | TRBV5-4
TGTGCCAGCAGCGGAGGGAGGAACCACTACGAGCAGTACTTC | CASSGGRNHYEQYF | TRBJ2-7 | NA | NA | 14 | TRBV5-6
TGTGCCAGCAGTTACTCGCACGGTAGTGGCACCATATATTTT | CASSYSHGSGTIYF | TRBJ1-3 | NA | NA | 14 | TRBV6-6
TGTGCCAGCAAGGAGGCGGGAGGTCACTTCTATGAGCAGTTCTTC | CASKEAGGHFYEQFF | TRBJ2-1 | TRBD2 | NA | 15 | TRBV7-3
TGTGCCAGCACCAAGTTCCAGGGAAATAATTCACCCCTCCACTTT | CASTKFQGNNSPLHF | TRBJ1-6 | NA | NA | 15 | TRBV27
TGTGCCAGCAAGGGGACACAGGGGGGCTACGAGCAGTACTTC | CASKGTQGGYEQYF | TRBJ2-7 | TRBD1 | NA | 14 | TRBV6-5
TGCAGTGCCAGTCCCGGGACAGGGAGGAGCACTGAAGCTTTCTTT | CSASPGTGRSTEAFF | TRBJ1-1 | TRBD1 | NA | 15 | TRBV20-1
TGCAGCGTTGGGGTATCTGCGGGTACCGGGGAGCTGTTTTTT | CSVGVSAGTGELFF | TRBJ2-2 | NA | NA | 14 | TRBV29-1
TGTGCCAGCAGCCTACAGGGGAGTCAAAACATTCAGTACTTC | CASSLQGSQNIQYF | TRBJ2-4 | TRBD1 | NA | 14 | TRBV6-5
TGTGCCAGCAGCCGACAGGGGGGCTACAATGAGCAGTTCTTC | CASSRQGGYNEQFF | TRBJ2-1 | TRBD1 | NA | 14 | TRBV5-6
TGTGCCAGCAGCCACACCAATCAGGGGAACACCGGGGAGCTGTTTTTT | CASSHTNQGNTGELFF | TRBJ2-2 | NA | once | 16 | TRBV2
TGTGCCAGCAGTTCCCACACCGGAGGGACTGAAGCTTTCTTT | CASSSHTGGTEAFF | TRBJ1-1 | NA | NA | 14 | TRBV6-2/TRBV6-3
TGTGCCATCAGGGAACCTACCACAGGGCCCACTGAAGCTTTCTTT | CAIREPTTGPTEAFF | TRBJ1-1 | NA | NA | 15 | TRBV10-3
TGTGCCAGCAGCAAACATAGTGGCAGGAAGAATACTAACTATGGCTACACCTTC | CASSKHSGRKNTNYGYTF | TRBJ1-2 | NA | NA | 18 | TRBV21-1
TGTGCCAGTAGTTCAGGGGGGACAACTAATGAAAAACTGTTTTTT | CASSSGGTTNEKLFF | TRBJ1-4 | TRBD1 | NA | 15 | TRBV19
TGTGCCAGCAGTCCATCGAGGGTCGCCAGTGAGCAGTACTTC | CASSPSRVASEQYF | TRBJ2-7 | NA | NA | 14 | TRBV6-5
TGTGCCTGGACAGGGACTAAGACTGAAGCTTTCTTT | CAWTGTKTEAFF | TRBJ1-1 | NA | NA | 12 | TRBV30
TGTGCCAGCAGTTACTTAACAGCCGAAAAACTGTTTTTT | CASSYLTAEKLFF | TRBJ1-4 | NA | NA | 13 | TRBV6-2/TRBV6-3
TGCGCCAGCAGACATACTTACAGGGTAAACACTGAAGCTTTCTTT | CASRHTYRVNTEAFF | TRBJ1-1 | NA | NA | 15 | TRBV4-3